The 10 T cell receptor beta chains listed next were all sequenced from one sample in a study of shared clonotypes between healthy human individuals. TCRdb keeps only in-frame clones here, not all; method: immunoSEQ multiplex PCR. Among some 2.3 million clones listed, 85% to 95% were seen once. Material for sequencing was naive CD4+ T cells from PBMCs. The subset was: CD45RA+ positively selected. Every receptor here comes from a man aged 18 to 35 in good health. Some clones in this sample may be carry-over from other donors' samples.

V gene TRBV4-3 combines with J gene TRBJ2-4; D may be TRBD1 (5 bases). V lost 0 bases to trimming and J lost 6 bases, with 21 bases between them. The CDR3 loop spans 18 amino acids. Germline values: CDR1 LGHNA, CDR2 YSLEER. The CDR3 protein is CASSQDSPSYTRGNIQYF. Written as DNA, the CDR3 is TGCGCCAGCAGCCAAGACAGCCCTTCGTACACAAGGGGAAACATTCAGTACTTC.

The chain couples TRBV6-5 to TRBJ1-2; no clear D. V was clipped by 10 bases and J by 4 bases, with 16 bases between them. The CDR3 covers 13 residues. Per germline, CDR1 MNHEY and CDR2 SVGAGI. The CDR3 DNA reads TGTGCCATCGCGGATTTTGAGGGCTATGGCTACACCTTC. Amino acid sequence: CAIADFEGYGYTF.

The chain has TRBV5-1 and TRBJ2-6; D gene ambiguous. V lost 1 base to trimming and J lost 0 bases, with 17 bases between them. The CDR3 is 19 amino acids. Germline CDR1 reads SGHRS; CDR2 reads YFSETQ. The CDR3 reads CASSLNPNPANSGANVLTF. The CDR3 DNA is TGCGCCAGCAGCTTGAATCCTAACCCAGCCAACTCTGGGGCCAACGTCCTGACTTTC. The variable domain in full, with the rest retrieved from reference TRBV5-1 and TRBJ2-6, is KAGVTQTPRYLIKTRGQQVTLSCSPISGHRSVSWYQQTPGQGLQFLFEYFSETQRNKGNFPGRFSGRQFSNSRSEMNVSTLELGDSALYLCASSLNPNPANSGANVLTFGAGSRLTVL.

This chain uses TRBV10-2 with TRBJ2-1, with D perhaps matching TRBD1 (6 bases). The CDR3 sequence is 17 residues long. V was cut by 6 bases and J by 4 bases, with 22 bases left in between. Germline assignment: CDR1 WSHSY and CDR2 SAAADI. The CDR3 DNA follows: TGCGCCAGCAGCCCAATCCTGGGGACACCGGCGTACAATGAGCAGTTCTTC. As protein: CASSPILGTPAYNEQFF.

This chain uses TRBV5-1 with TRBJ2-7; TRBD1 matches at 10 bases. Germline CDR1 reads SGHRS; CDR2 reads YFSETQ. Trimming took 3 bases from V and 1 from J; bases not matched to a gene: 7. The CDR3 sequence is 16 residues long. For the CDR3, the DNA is TGCGCCAGCAGCTCGGGACAGGGGATTCTATCCTACGAGCAGTACTTC. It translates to CASSSGQGILSYEQYF.

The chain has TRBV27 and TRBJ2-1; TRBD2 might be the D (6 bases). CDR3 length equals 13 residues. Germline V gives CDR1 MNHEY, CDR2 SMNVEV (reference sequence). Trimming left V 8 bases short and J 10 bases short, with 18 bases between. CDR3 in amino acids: CASCRDSEGEQFF. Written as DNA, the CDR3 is TGTGCCAGCTGCCGGGACTCGGAGGGAGAGCAGTTCTTC.

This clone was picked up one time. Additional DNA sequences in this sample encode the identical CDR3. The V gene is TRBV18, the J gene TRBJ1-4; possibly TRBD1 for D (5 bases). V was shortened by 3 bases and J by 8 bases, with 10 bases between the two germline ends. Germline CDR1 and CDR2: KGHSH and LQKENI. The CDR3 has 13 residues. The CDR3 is CASSPLGGEKLFF. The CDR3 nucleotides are TGTGCCAGCTCACCCCTGGGGGGAGAAAAACTGTTTTTT.

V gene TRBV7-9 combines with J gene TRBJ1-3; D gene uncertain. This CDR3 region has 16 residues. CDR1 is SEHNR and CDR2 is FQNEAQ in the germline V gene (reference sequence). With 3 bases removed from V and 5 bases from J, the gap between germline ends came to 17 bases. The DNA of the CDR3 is TGTGCCAGCAGCTTGTTCCCACAAGGATCCAGAAACACCATATATTTT. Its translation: CASSLFPQGSRNTIYF.

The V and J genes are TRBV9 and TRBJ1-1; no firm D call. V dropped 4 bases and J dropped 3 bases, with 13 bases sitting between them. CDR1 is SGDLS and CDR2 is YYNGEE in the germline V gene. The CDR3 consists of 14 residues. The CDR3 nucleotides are TGTGCCAGCAGCCTTGACCCACACTACACTGAAGCTTTCTTT. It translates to CASSLDPHYTEAFF. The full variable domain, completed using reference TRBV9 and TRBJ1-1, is DSGVTQTPKHLITATGQRVTLRCSPRSGDLSVYWYQQSLDQGLQFLIQYYNGEERAKGNILERFSAQQFPDLHSELNLSSLELGDSALYFCASSLDPHYTEAFFGQGTRLTVV.

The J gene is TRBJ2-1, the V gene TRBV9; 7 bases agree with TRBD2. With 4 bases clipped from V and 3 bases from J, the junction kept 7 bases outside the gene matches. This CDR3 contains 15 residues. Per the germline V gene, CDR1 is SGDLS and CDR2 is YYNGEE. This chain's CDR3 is CASSSQRGYYNEQFF. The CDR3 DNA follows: TGTGCCAGCAGCTCCCAGCGGGGTTACTACAATGAGCAGTTCTTC. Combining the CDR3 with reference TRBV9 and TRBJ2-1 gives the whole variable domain DSGVTQTPKHLITATGQRVTLRCSPRSGDLSVYWYQQSLDQGLQFLIQYYNGEERAKGNILERFSAQQFPDLHSELNLSSLELGDSALYFCASSSQRGYYNEQFFGPGTRLTVL.